This is a list of T cell receptor beta chains from one sample in a study. TCRdb analysed the 5' RACE reads with MiXCR anew, one entry per CDR3 protein. The sample has some 31,000 distinct CDR3 sequences, roughly 24% seen once. Source material: naive CD4+ T cells sorted from a lymph node. These receptors were obtained from a female donor with breast cancer. Both conserved end residues are part of each CDR3. The D gene is left open where the match is weak. Rows may omit the clone size; those that give it use once, few, many or a size class.

d_gene,v_gene,j_gene,abundance,CDR3aa,CDR3nt
.,TRBV14,TRBJ2-7,.,CASSQGPVPTYEQYF,TGTGCCAGCAGCCAAGGCCCAGTCCCTACCTACGAGCAGTACTTC
.,TRBV10-3,TRBJ2-7,once,CAISEPKVGTYEQYF,TGTGCCATCAGTGAGCCGAAGGTCGGCACCTACGAGCAGTACTTC
.,TRBV6-2/TRBV6-3,TRBJ2-3,many,CASRSLNTDTQYF,TGTGCCAGCAGGTCACTAAACACAGATACGCAGTATTTT
.,TRBV20-1,TRBJ1-5,.,CSARTGSDQPQHF,TGCAGTGCTAGAACAGGGAGTGATCAGCCCCAGCATTTT
TRBD2,TRBV30,TRBJ2-2,many,CAWGAGGLFTGELFF,TGTGCCTGGGGAGCGGGAGGCCTATTCACCGGGGAGCTGTTTTTT
TRBD1,TRBV5-1,TRBJ1-2,many,CASSRGQGLYGYTF,TGCGCCAGCAGCCGGGGACAGGGCCTCTATGGCTACACCTTC
.,TRBV7-2,TRBJ2-5,.,CASSPDGPRTQYF,TGTGCCAGCAGCCCAGATGGTCCCCGGACCCAGTACTTC
.,TRBV20-1,TRBJ2-7,many,CSARDGTGEQYF,TGCAGTGCTAGGGACGGGACGGGCGAGCAGTACTTC
.,TRBV20-1,TRBJ1-1,.,CSAITGRNTEAFF,TGCAGTGCTATAACGGGACGGAACACTGAAGCTTTCTTT
.,TRBV13,TRBJ2-3,.,CASSRRPGGTQYF,TGTGCCAGCAGCCGACGGCCAGGAGGTACGCAGTATTTT
TRBD1,TRBV7-2,TRBJ1-2,many,CASRETGTHGYTF,TGTGCCAGCAGGGAGACAGGGACCCATGGCTACACCTTC
.,TRBV12-3/TRBV12-4,TRBJ2-2,many,CASSYNTGELFF,TGTGCCAGCAGTTATAACACCGGGGAGCTGTTTTTT
TRBD1,TRBV9,TRBJ1-6,.,CASSEYGTENNSPLHF,TGTGCCAGCAGCGAGTATGGGACAGAAAATAATTCACCCCTCCACTTT
TRBD2,TRBV4-1,TRBJ2-5,few,CASSQGGGVQETQYF,TGCGCCAGCAGCCAAGGTGGGGGGGTACAAGAGACCCAGTACTTC
.,TRBV4-2,TRBJ2-7,few,CAGSQRSGGTYEQYF,TGTGCCGGCAGCCAGAGGTCAGGAGGGACCTACGAGCAGTACTTC
.,TRBV5-1,TRBJ2-7,.,CASTPGTLGFYEQYF,TGCGCCAGCACCCCTGGGACACTGGGATTCTACGAGCAGTACTTC